These 15 T cell receptor beta chains came from one sample sequenced in a study of OX40 agonist ivuxolimab in advanced cancers. Profiled with immunoSEQ multiplex PCR; TCRdb holds only in-frame clones, not every one. This sample has around 64,000 clones, with approximately 80% found just once. The input for sequencing was CD4+ or CD8+ T cells sorted from blood, taken in a trial of the OX40 agonist ivuxolimab. The receptors were sampled from an adult with an advanced solid tumor such as melanoma, head and neck, liver or kidney cancer.

V usage is TRBV5-4 and J usage is TRBJ2-5, with 7 nucleotides matching TRBD1. Trimming removed 4 bases from V and 5 bases from J; junction bases left unmatched: 2. Germline CDR1 reads SGHNT; CDR2 reads YYREEE (reference sequence). This CDR3 is 12 amino acids long. The CDR3 bases are TGTGCCAGCAGCACGGACAGGGAGACCCAGTACTTC. Translating it yields CASSTDRETQYF.

V usage is TRBV13 and J usage is TRBJ1-2, with 8 bases aligning to TRBD1. After removal of 7 bases from V and 1 base from J, the junction contained 14 bases not matched to a gene. There are 17 residues in the CDR3. Germline V gene sequence: CDR1 PRHDT, CDR2 FYEKMQ (reference sequence). The CDR3 DNA is TGTGCCAGCAACACGCTTTCTTGGGACAGGCGTAACTATGGCTACACCTTC. It translates to CASNTLSWDRRNYGYTF.

The rearrangement uses TRBV7-6 and TRBJ1-6, with no clear D. The germline gives CDR1 SGHVS, CDR2 FNYEAQ. The CDR3 runs 16 residues. Trimming removed 4 bases at V and 7 bases at J, with 17 bases between. CDR3 in DNA: TGTGCCAGCAGCTCTCGGGGAGAACTTGTAAATTCACCCCTCCACTTT. It yields the protein CASSSRGELVNSPLHF. Using reference TRBV7-6 and TRBJ1-6 for the parts outside the CDR3, the full variable domain is GAGVSQSPRYKVTKRGQDVALRCDPISGHVSLYWYRQALGQGPEFLTYFNYEAQQDKSGLPNDRFSAERPEGSISTLTIQRTEQRDSAMYRCASSSRGELVNSPLHFGNGTRLTVT.

The chain is built from TRBV7-6 and TRBJ2-5, with unresolved D. V lost 3 bases and J lost 3, with 2 bases in between. CDR3 length: 11 residues. Per the germline V gene, CDR1 is SGHVS and CDR2 is FNYEAQ. CDR3 coding DNA: TGTGCCAGCAGCTTGAAAGAGACCCAGTACTTC. As protein: CASSLKETQYF.

This chain joins TRBV5-1 and TRBJ2-1; D gene ambiguous. V was trimmed by 4 bases and J by 2 bases, leaving 19 bases between them. CDR1 SGHRS and CDR2 YFSETQ come from the germline V gene. CDR3 length: 17 amino acids. For the CDR3, the DNA is TGCGCCAGCAGCCTGGCGACGGTGGCGGCCGCCTACAATGAGCAGTTCTTC. It specifies CASSLATVAAAYNEQFF.

This rearrangement joins TRBV6-6 to TRBJ2-7; 8 bases align to TRBD1. CDR3 length equals 16 residues. Germline trimming cut 3 bases from V and 6 bases from J; bases unmatched to any gene: 13. CDR1 and CDR2 (germline): MNHNY, SVGAGI (reference sequence). In nucleotides, the CDR3 is TGTGCCAGCAGTTATGGCAGGGGGCCTACTACAGGCGAGCAGTACTTC. As protein: CASSYGRGPTTGEQYF.

The chain has TRBV4-2 and TRBJ2-7; D is unresolved. The ends were cut back, 1 base at V and 6 bases at J, with 13 bases in the middle. The CDR3 is 14 amino acids. CDR1 and CDR2 from the germline V gene are LGHNA and YNFKEQ. CDR3 sequence (DNA): TGTGCCAGCAGCCAAGCCCGTCCCAGTTCCGAGCAGTACTTC. It specifies CASSQARPSSEQYF.

The rearrangement links TRBV5-1 to TRBJ2-3, with D possibly TRBD1 on 6 matching bases. This CDR3 region has 16 residues. The germline V and J ends were trimmed by 3 bases and 1 base, with 15 bases remaining between them. The germline V gene has CDR1 SGHRS and CDR2 YFSETQ. The CDR3 region has the DNA TGCGCCAGCAGCTGGGGGCCAATCAGGGGCACAGATACGCAGTATTTT. Its protein is CASSWGPIRGTDTQYF.

The chain joins TRBV19 to TRBJ2-3; the D gene is possibly TRBD1 (8 bases). The CDR3 covers 13 residues. Trimming took off 10 bases at V and 3 bases at J, with 14 bases between the two ends. Germline values: CDR1 LNHDA, CDR2 SQIVND (reference sequence). The chain's CDR3 is CATEQGGTDTQYF. In DNA form, the CDR3 reads TGTGCCACCGAACAGGGGGGGACAGATACGCAGTATTTT.

The chain recombines TRBV5-1 with TRBJ1-2; 8 nucleotides line up with TRBD1. This CDR3 comprises 16 residues. The V gene end was trimmed by 5 bases and the J gene end by 2 bases; junction bases not matched to a gene: 11. CDR1 SGHRS and CDR2 YFSETQ come from the germline V gene. CDR3 nucleotide sequence: TGCGCCAGCAGAGGTACAGGGGGATCGAGAAACTATGGCTACACCTTC. Translating gives CASRGTGGSRNYGYTF.

The V call is TRBV25-1, the J call TRBJ1-2; D gene ambiguous. The CDR3 has 13 residues. The ends were cut back, 8 bases at V and 7 bases at J, with 17 bases in the middle. The V gene's germline CDR1 is MGHDK and CDR2 SYGVNS. CDR3 protein: CASGSSRSFGYTF. The CDR3 coding sequence is TGTGCCAGCGGGAGCTCCCGGAGTTTTGGCTACACCTTC.

The chain employs TRBV11-3 and TRBJ2-3; 7 bases map to TRBD1. J gave up 3 bases and V 5 bases, and 8 bases lay outside the gene matches. The CDR3 runs to 15 residues. CDR1 SGHNT and CDR2 YENEEA come from the germline V gene. The CDR3 DNA reads TGTGCCAGCAGCCCTCGACAGGGCCTTACAGATACGCAGTATTTT. Its protein product is CASSPRQGLTDTQYF.

The chain joins TRBV23-1 to TRBJ1-4, with TRBD1 as a possible D gene (6 bases). TRBV23-1 is sorted into the ORF group, with uncertain function. The CDR3 totals 15 residues. The V end lost 0 bases, the J end lost 1 base, and 6 bases lay between the germline ends. The CDR3: CASSQSGQTNEKLFF. CDR3 coding DNA: TGCGCCAGCAGTCAATCGGGACAAACTAATGAAAAACTGTTTTTT.

The V call is TRBV5-4, the J call TRBJ1-2; TRBD1 matches at 8 bases. The CDR3 is 14 residues long. Looked up from germline, CDR1 is SGHNT and CDR2 is YYREEE (reference sequence). V trimming: 3 bases; J trimming: 4 bases; junction bases outside the gene matches: 5. CDR3 in DNA: TGTGCCAGCAGCTCAGGACAGGGAGGCTATGGCTACACCTTC. Translating gives CASSSGQGGYGYTF.

The CDR3 is CASSPQGGTSNQPQHF. The DNA of the CDR3 is TGTGCCAGCTCACCTCAGGGGGGAACTAGCAATCAGCCCCAGCATTTT. The rearrangement joins TRBV18 to TRBJ1-5; 7 bases are a match to TRBD1. The CDR3 length is 16 residues. Germline V CDR1 and CDR2: KGHSH, LQKENI. The junction had 5 bases not matched to a gene; V was cut back by 3 bases and J by 0 bases.